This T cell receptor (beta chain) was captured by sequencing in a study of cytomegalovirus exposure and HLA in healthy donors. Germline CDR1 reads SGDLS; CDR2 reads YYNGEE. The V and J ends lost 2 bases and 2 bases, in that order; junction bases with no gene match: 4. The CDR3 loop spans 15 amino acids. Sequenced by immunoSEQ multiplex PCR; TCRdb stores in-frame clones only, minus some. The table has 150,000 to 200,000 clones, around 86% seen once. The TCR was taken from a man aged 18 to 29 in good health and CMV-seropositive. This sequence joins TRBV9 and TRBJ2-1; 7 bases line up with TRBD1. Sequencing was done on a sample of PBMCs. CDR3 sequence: CASSVWDSPYNEQFF. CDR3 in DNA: TGTGCCAGCAGCGTTTGGGACAGCCCCTACAATGAGCAGTTCTTC.